This T cell receptor (beta chain) was recovered during a study of neurological immune-mediated disorders. Notes on the study in general: Expanded clones shared no identical CDR3 amino acid sequences across subjects, which suggested private TCR-beta repertoires in all groups.

V was trimmed by 4 bases and J by 0 bases, leaving 13 bases between them. The CDR3 consists of 16 residues. The germline CDR1 and CDR2 sequences are SEHNR and FQNEAQ (reference sequence). This clonotype has ten or more counts. What it binds is unknown. TCRdb fed the 5' RACE reads into MiXCR, producing one record per CDR3 protein. The table has some 21,000 distinct CDR3 sequences, over 5.5% seen once. The chain uses TRBV7-9 and TRBJ2-4; the D call may be TRBD1 or TRBD2 (5 bases each). The sequence derives from a man younger than 30 in good health. Sequenced material: CD8+ T cells from blood. CDR3 sequence reads: CASSSPRGLAKNIQYF. CDR3 sequence (DNA): TGTGCCAGCAGCTCCCCGAGGGGCCTAGCCAAAAACATTCAGTACTTC.